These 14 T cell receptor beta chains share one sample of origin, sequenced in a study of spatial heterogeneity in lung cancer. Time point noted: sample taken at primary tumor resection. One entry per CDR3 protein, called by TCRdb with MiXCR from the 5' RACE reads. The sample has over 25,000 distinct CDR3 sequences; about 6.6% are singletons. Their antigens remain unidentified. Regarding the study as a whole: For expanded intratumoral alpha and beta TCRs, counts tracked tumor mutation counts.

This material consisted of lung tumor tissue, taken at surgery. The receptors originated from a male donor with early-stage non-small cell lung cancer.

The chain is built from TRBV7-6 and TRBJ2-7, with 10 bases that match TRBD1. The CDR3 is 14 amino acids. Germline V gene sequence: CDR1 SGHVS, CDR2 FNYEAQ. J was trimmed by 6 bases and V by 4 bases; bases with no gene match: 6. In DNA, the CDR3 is TGTGCCAGCAGCTCCAGACAGGGGGCGGGCGAGCAGTACTTC. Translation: CASSSRQGAGEQYF.

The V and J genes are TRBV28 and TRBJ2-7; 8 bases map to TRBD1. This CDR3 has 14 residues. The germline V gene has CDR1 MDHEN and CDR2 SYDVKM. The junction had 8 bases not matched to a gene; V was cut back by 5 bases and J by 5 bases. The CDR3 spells CASSLLDRVDEQYF. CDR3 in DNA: TGTGCCAGCAGTCTGTTGGACAGGGTGGACGAGCAGTACTTC.

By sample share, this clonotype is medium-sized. In nucleotides, the CDR3 is TGTGCCAGCAGCGTAGAGCCTAGCGCCTACGAGCAGTACTTC. This encodes CASSVEPSAYEQYF. The chain is built from TRBV9 and TRBJ2-7; TRBD2 might be the D (6 bases). The CDR3 length is 14 residues. Germline lookup yields CDR1 SGDLS and CDR2 YYNGEE. V lost 0 bases, J lost 2 bases, and 9 bases lay in between.

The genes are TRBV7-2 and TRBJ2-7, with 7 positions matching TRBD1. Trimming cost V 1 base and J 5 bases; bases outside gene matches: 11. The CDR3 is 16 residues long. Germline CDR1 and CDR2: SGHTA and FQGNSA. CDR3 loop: CASSLGLKGGADEQYF. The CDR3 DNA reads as TGTGCCAGCAGCTTAGGACTTAAAGGGGGCGCGGACGAGCAGTACTTC.

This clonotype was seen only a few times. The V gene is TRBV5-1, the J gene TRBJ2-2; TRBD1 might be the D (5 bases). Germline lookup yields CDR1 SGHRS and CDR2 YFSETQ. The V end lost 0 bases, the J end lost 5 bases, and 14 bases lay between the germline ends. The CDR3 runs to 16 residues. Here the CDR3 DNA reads TGCGCCAGCAGCTTGGAGCCCTCAGGGTGGACCGGGGAGCTGTTTTTT. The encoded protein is CASSLEPSGWTGELFF.

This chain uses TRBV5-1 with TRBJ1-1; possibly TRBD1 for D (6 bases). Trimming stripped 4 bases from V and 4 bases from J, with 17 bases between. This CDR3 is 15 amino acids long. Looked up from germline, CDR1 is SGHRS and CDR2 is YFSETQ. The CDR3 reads CASSHGYRESTEAFF. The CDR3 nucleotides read TGCGCCAGCAGCCACGGTTACAGGGAGAGCACTGAAGCTTTCTTT.

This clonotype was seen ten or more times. This chain's CDR3 is CSAKSSYEQYF. CDR3 DNA sequence: TGCAGTGCTAAGAGTAGTTACGAGCAGTACTTC. This chain joins TRBV20-1 and TRBJ2-7, with D uncertain. Germline values: CDR1 DFQATT, CDR2 SNEGSKA (reference sequence). The length of the CDR3 is 11 residues. V lost 4 bases and J 4 bases, leaving 8 bases between the germline ends.

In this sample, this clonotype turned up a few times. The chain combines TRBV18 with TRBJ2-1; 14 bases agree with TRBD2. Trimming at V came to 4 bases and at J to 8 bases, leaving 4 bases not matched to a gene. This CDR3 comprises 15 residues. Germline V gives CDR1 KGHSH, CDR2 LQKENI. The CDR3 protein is CASSQGLAGGDEQFF. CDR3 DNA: TGTGCCAGCTCACAAGGACTAGCGGGGGGAGATGAGCAGTTCTTC.

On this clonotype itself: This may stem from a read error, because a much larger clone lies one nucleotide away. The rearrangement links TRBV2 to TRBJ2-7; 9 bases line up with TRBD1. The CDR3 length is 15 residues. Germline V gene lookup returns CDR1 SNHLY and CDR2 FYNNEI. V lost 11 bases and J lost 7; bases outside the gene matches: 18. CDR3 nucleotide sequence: TGTGCCGGCACTCCGGACAGGGGCCCCTTCGGAGAGCAGTACTTC. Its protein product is CAGTPDRGPFGEQYF.

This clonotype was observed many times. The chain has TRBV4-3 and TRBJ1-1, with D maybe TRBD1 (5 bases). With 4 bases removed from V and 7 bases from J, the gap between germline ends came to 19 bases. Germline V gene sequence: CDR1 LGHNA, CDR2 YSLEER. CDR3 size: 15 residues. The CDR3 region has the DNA TGCGCCAGCAGCCGGCAGCATACCGGGACCTATGAAGCTTTCTTT. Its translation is CASSRQHTGTYEAFF.

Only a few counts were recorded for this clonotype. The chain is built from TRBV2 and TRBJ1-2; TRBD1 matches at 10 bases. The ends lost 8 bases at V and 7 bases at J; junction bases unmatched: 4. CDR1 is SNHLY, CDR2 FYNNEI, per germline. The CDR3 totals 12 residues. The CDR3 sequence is CASDRGRIGYTF. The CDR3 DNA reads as TGTGCCAGCGACAGGGGGCGGATTGGCTACACCTTC.

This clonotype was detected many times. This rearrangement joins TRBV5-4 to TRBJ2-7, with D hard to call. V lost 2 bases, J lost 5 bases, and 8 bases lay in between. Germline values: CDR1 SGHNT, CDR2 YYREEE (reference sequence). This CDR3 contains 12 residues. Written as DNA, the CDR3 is TGTGCCAGCAGCTTAGACCAGAACGAGCAGTACTTC. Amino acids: CASSLDQNEQYF. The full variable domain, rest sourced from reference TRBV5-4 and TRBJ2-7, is ETGVTQSPTHLIKTRGQQVTLRCSSQSGHNTVSWYQQALGQGPQFIFQYYREEENGRGNFPPRFSGLQFPNYSSELNVNALELDDSALYLCASSLDQNEQYFGPGTRLTVT.

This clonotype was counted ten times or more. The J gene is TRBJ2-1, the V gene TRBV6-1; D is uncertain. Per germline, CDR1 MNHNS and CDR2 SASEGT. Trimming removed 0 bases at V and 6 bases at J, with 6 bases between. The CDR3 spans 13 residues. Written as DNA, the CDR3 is TGTGCCAGCAGTGAAGCTAGCCCCAATGAGCAGTTCTTC. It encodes CASSEASPNEQFF.

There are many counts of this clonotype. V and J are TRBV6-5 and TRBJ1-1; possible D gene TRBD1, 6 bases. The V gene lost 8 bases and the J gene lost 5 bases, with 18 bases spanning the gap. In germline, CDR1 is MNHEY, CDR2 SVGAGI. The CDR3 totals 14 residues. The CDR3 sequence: CASGGRGTRTEAFF. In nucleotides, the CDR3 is TGTGCCAGCGGTGGAAGGGGGACGAGGACTGAAGCTTTCTTT.